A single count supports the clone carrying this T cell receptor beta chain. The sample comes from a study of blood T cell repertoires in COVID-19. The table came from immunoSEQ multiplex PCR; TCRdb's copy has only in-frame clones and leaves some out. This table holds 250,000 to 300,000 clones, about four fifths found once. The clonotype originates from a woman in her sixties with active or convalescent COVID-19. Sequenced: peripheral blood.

CDR3 protein: CASSQALGHSTDTQYF. The CDR3 bases are TGTGCCAGCAGCCAAGCTTTAGGACACAGCACAGATACGCAGTATTTT. This chain links TRBV3-1 (or the pseudogene TRBV3-2) with TRBJ2-3; the D gene is possibly TRBD1 (5 bases). CDR3 size: 16 residues. The germline CDR1 and CDR2 sequences are LGHDT and YNNKEL (reference sequence). Trimming removed 1 base at V and 0 bases at J, with 11 bases between.